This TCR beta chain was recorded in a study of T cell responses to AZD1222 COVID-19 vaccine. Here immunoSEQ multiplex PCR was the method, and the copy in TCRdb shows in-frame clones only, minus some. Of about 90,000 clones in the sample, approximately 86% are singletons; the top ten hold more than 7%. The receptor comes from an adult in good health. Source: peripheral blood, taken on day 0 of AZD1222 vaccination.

This CDR3 is CASSKTPGQGGETQYF. The DNA for the CDR3 is TGTGCCAGCAGCAAAACCCCGGGACAGGGTGGCGAGACCCAGTACTTC. J is TRBJ2-5 and V is TRBV7-3, with TRBD1 matching 9 bases. CDR3 size: 16 residues. Germline V gene data show CDR1 as SGHTA and CDR2 as FQGTGA. The trim removed 5 bases at V and 5 bases at J, leaving 12 bases unmatched.